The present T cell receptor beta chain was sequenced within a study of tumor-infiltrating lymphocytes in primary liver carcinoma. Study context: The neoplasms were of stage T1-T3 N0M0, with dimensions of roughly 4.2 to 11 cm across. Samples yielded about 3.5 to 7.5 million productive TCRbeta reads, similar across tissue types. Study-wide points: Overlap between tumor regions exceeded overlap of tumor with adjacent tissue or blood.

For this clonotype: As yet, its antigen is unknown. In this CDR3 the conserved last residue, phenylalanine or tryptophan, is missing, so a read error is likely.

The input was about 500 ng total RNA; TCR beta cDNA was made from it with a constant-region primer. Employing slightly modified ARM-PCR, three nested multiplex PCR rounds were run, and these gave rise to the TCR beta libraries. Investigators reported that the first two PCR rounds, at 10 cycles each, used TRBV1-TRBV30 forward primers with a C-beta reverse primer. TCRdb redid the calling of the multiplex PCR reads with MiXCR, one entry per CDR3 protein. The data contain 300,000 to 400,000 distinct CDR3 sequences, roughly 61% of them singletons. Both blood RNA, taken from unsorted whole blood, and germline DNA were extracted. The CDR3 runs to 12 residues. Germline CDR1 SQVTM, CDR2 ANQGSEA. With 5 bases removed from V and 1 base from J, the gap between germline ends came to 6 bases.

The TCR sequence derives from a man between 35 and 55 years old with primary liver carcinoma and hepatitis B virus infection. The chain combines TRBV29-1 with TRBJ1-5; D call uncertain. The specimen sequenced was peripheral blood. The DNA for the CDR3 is TGCAGCGTTAAGGAGAGCAATCAGCCCCAGCATCTT. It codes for CSVKESNQPQHL.